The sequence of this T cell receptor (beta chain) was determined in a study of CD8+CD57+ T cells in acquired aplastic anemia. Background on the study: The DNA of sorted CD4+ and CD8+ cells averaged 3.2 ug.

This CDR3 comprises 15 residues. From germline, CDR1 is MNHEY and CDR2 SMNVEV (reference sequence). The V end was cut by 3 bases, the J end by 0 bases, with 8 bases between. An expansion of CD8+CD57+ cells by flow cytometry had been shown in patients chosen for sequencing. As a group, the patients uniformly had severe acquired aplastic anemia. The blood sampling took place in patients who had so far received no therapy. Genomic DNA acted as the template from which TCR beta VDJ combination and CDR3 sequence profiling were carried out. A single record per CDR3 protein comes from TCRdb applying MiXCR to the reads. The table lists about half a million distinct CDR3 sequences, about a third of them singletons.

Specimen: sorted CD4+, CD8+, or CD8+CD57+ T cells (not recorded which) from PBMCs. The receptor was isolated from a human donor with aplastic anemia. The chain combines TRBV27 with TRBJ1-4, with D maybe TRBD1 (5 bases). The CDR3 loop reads CASSFTGATNEKLFF. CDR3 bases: TGTGCCAGCAGTTTCACAGGAGCAACTAATGAAAAACTGTTTTTT. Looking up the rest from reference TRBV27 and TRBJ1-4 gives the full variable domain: EAQVTQNPRYLITVTGKKLTVTCSQNMNHEYMSWYRQDPGLGLRQIYYSMNVEVTDKGDVPEGYKVSRKEKRNFPLILESPSPNQTSLYFCASSFTGATNEKLFFGSGTQLSVL.